Listed below are T cell receptor beta chains from one sample, sequenced in a study of identical twins. TCRdb recomputed calls from the 5' RACE reads with MiXCR, one row per CDR3 protein. The sample has about 720,000 distinct CDR3 sequences, 15% to 20% seen once. The same data also went into a second study, on T cells expressing NK-cell markers.

Sequencing input: PBMCs. All receptors come from a woman in her late teens or twenties in good health. The CDR3 runs from the conserved cysteine through the conserved F or W. Fields, in order: V gene, J gene, D gene, clone size, CDR3 protein, CDR3 DNA. A D gene is named only where the DNA matches it firmly. Clone size is given for some rows only: seen once, a few or many times, or a class if the clone is expanded.

V gene: TRBV20-1
J gene: TRBJ2-5
D gene: TRBD1
clone size: NA
CDR3 protein: CSARDSRTGGDQYF
CDR3 DNA: TGCAGTGCTAGAGATTCACGGACAGGGGGGGACCAGTACTTC

V gene: TRBV20-1
J gene: TRBJ1-2
D gene: NA
clone size: NA
CDR3 protein: CSASRTDRNYGYTF
CDR3 DNA: TGCAGTGCTAGTCGAACGGACCGCAACTATGGCTACACCTTC

V gene: TRBV11-1
J gene: TRBJ2-1
D gene: NA
clone size: NA
CDR3 protein: CASSSAFLTAFPYNEQFF
CDR3 DNA: TGTGCCAGCAGCTCCGCCTTCCTGACTGCCTTCCCTTACAATGAGCAGTTCTTC

V gene: TRBV7-2
J gene: TRBJ2-2
D gene: NA
clone size: few
CDR3 protein: CASSLASVINTGELFF
CDR3 DNA: TGTGCCAGCAGCTTAGCGTCAGTAATCAACACCGGGGAGCTGTTTTTT

V gene: TRBV10-3
J gene: TRBJ2-7
D gene: NA
clone size: NA
CDR3 protein: CAISAHEYEQYF
CDR3 DNA: TGTGCCATCAGTGCCCACGAATACGAGCAGTACTTC

V gene: TRBV5-1
J gene: TRBJ2-1
D gene: NA
clone size: NA
CDR3 protein: CASSYAGTLNYNEQFF
CDR3 DNA: TGCGCCAGCAGCTACGCCGGGACTCTTAACTACAATGAGCAGTTCTTC

V gene: TRBV12-3/TRBV12-4
J gene: TRBJ1-2
D gene: NA
clone size: few
CDR3 protein: CASSFRGEGYGYTF
CDR3 DNA: TGTGCCAGCAGTTTCCGGGGGGAGGGCTATGGCTACACCTTC

V gene: TRBV5-1
J gene: TRBJ2-7
D gene: NA
clone size: NA
CDR3 protein: CASSFLTGQQYEQYF
CDR3 DNA: TGCGCCAGCAGCTTCTTGACTGGACAGCAATACGAGCAGTACTTC

V gene: TRBV11-2
J gene: TRBJ2-7
D gene: NA
clone size: few
CDR3 protein: CASSLVQGVVYEQYF
CDR3 DNA: TGTGCCAGCAGCTTAGTACAGGGAGTTGTCTACGAGCAGTACTTC

V gene: TRBV5-1
J gene: TRBJ1-2
D gene: NA
clone size: NA
CDR3 protein: CASSLVDSNGYTF
CDR3 DNA: TGCGCCAGCAGCTTGGTGGACAGCAATGGCTACACCTTC

V gene: TRBV7-9
J gene: TRBJ1-1
D gene: TRBD1
clone size: NA
CDR3 protein: CASSGRTGGTEAFF
CDR3 DNA: TGTGCCAGCAGCGGGCGGACAGGGGGCACTGAAGCTTTCTTT

V gene: TRBV29-1
J gene: TRBJ2-1
D gene: NA
clone size: NA
CDR3 protein: CSVDQGSNEQFF
CDR3 DNA: TGCAGCGTTGATCAGGGTAGCAATGAGCAGTTCTTC

V gene: TRBV12-3/TRBV12-4
J gene: TRBJ1-5
D gene: NA
clone size: few
CDR3 protein: CASSFIGVDQPQHF
CDR3 DNA: TGTGCCAGCAGTTTCATAGGGGTTGATCAGCCCCAGCATTTT

V gene: TRBV2
J gene: TRBJ2-3
D gene: NA
clone size: NA
CDR3 protein: CASQTVAPTDTQYF
CDR3 DNA: TGTGCCAGCCAGACAGTAGCACCAACAGATACGCAGTATTTT

V gene: TRBV6-2/TRBV6-3
J gene: TRBJ1-3
D gene: NA
clone size: few
CDR3 protein: CASSYHPGPPSGNTIYF
CDR3 DNA: TGTGCCAGCAGTTACCACCCCGGGCCTCCCTCTGGAAACACCATATATTTT

V gene: TRBV18
J gene: TRBJ1-1
D gene: NA
clone size: few
CDR3 protein: CASSPQGRRTEAFF
CDR3 DNA: TGTGCCAGCTCGCCTCAGGGGAGGCGGACTGAAGCTTTCTTT

V gene: TRBV12-3/TRBV12-4
J gene: TRBJ2-7
D gene: TRBD1
clone size: few
CDR3 protein: CASSIGQGVWQYF
CDR3 DNA: TGTGCCAGCAGTATAGGACAGGGCGTATGGCAGTACTTC

V gene: TRBV5-1
J gene: TRBJ2-4
D gene: NA
clone size: few
CDR3 protein: CASSSGQHGNIQYF
CDR3 DNA: TGCGCCAGCAGCTCTGGACAGCATGGAAACATTCAGTACTTC

V gene: TRBV4-1
J gene: TRBJ1-1
D gene: NA
clone size: NA
CDR3 protein: CASSQDGGRAGHEAFF
CDR3 DNA: TGCGCCAGCAGCCAAGATGGGGGGAGGGCCGGACACGAAGCTTTCTTT

V gene: TRBV6-5
J gene: TRBJ2-5
D gene: TRBD2
clone size: NA
CDR3 protein: CASSYTSGETQYF
CDR3 DNA: TGTGCCAGCAGTTACACTAGCGGAGAGACCCAGTACTTC

V gene: TRBV6-4
J gene: TRBJ2-4
D gene: NA
clone size: few
CDR3 protein: CASSTNEGYFGAQQLAKNIQYF
CDR3 DNA: TGTGCCAGCAGTACCAATGAAGGGTATTTCGGTGCCCAGCAGTTAGCCAAAAACATTCAGTACTTC

V gene: TRBV19
J gene: TRBJ1-5
D gene: NA
clone size: NA
CDR3 protein: CASSIAGTSYQPQHF
CDR3 DNA: TGTGCCAGTAGTATCGCTGGGACATCTTATCAGCCCCAGCATTTT

V gene: TRBV13
J gene: TRBJ2-7
D gene: NA
clone size: few
CDR3 protein: CASSLDQGHEQYF
CDR3 DNA: TGTGCCAGCAGCTTAGACCAGGGGCACGAGCAGTACTTC

V gene: TRBV7-2
J gene: TRBJ2-7
D gene: NA
clone size: few
CDR3 protein: CASSLSSNSYEQYF
CDR3 DNA: TGTGCCAGCAGCTTAAGTAGTAACTCCTACGAGCAGTACTTC

V gene: TRBV18
J gene: TRBJ2-7
D gene: TRBD1
clone size: NA
CDR3 protein: CASSRSTGINEQYF
CDR3 DNA: TGTGCCAGCTCACGATCGACAGGGATTAACGAGCAGTACTTC

V gene: TRBV29-1
J gene: TRBJ2-3
D gene: TRBD1
clone size: few
CDR3 protein: CSVGGGADTQYF
CDR3 DNA: TGCAGCGTTGGAGGGGGCGCGGATACGCAGTATTTT

V gene: TRBV7-2
J gene: TRBJ1-2
D gene: NA
clone size: NA
CDR3 protein: CASSLAGGHLYGYTF
CDR3 DNA: TGTGCCAGCAGCTTAGCGGGCGGACATCTATATGGCTACACCTTC

V gene: TRBV15
J gene: TRBJ2-1
D gene: TRBD2
clone size: few
CDR3 protein: CATSRDFSSGRVNEQFF
CDR3 DNA: TGTGCCACCAGCAGAGACTTTTCGAGCGGGAGGGTTAATGAGCAGTTCTTC

V gene: TRBV28
J gene: TRBJ2-7
D gene: NA
clone size: NA
CDR3 protein: CASRTGLLYEQYF
CDR3 DNA: TGTGCCAGCAGAACGGGACTCCTCTACGAGCAGTACTTC